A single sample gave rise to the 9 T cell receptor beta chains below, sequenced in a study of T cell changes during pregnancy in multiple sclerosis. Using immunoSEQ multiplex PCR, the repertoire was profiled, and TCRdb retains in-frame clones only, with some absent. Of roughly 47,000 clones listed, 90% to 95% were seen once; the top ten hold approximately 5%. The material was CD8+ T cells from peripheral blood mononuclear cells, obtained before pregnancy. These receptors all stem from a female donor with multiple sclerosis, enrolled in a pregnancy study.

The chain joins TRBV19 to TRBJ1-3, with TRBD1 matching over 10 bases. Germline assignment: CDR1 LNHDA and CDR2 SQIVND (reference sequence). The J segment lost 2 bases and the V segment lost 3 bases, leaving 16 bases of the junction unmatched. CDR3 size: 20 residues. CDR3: CASSMLVRDRGRGAGNTIYF. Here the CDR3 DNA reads TGTGCCAGTAGTATGTTAGTGCGGGACAGGGGACGCGGGGCTGGAAACACCATATATTTT. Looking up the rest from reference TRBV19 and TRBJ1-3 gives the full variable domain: DGGITQSPKYLFRKEGQNVTLSCEQNLNHDAMYWYRQDPGQGLRLIYYSQIVNDFQKGDIAEGYSVSREKKESFPLTVTSAQKNPTAFYLCASSMLVRDRGRGAGNTIYFGEGSWLTVV.

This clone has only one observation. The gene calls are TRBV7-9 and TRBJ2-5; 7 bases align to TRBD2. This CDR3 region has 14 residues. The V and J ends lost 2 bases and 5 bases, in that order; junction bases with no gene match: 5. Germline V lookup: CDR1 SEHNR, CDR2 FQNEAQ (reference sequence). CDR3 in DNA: TGTGCCAGCAGCTTAACCACCGGGGGGGAGACCCAGTACTTC. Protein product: CASSLTTGGETQYF.

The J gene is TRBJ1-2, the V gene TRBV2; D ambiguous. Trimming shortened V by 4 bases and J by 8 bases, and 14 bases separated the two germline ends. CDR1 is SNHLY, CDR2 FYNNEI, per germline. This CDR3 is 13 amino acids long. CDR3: CASSATIGYGYTF. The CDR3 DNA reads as TGTGCCAGCAGTGCAACAATCGGGTACGGCTACACCTTC.

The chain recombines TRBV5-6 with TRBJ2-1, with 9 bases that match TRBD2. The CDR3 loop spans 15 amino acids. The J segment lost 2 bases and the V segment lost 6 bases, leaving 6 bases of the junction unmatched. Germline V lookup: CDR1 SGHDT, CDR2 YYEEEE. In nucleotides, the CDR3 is TGTGCCAGCACCCTAGCGGGGTCCCCCTACAATGAGCAGTTCTTC. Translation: CASTLAGSPYNEQFF.

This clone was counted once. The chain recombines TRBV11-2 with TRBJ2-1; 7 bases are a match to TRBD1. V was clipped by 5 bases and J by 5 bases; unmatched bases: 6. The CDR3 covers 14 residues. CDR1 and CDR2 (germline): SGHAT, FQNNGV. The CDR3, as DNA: TGTGCCAGCAGCCTCCCCGGGACAGACAATGAGCAGTTCTTC. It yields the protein CASSLPGTDNEQFF.

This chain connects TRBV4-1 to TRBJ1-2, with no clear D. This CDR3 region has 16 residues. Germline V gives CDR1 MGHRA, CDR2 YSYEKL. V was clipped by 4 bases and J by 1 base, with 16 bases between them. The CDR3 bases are TGCGCCAGCAGCCGGTTAGGAGACGGGGTTAACTATGGCTACACCTTC. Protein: CASSRLGDGVNYGYTF.

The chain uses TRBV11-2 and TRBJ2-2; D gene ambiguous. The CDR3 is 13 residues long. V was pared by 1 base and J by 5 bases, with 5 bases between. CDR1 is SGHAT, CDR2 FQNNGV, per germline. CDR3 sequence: CASSLAATGELFF. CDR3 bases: TGTGCCAGCAGCTTAGCAGCGACCGGGGAGCTGTTTTTT.

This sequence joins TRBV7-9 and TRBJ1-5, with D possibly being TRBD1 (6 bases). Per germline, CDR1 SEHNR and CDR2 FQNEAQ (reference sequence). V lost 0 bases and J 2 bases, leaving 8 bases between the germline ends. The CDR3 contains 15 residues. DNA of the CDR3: TGTGCCAGCAGCTTAGCTTCAGGGGGCAATCAGCCCCAGCATTTT. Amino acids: CASSLASGGNQPQHF.

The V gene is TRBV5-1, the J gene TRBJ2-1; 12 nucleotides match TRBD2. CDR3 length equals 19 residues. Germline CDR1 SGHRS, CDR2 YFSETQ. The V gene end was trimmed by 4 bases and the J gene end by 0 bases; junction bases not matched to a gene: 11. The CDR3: CASSTPLAGGASSYNEQFF. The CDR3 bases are TGCGCCAGCAGCACCCCACTAGCGGGAGGTGCAAGCTCCTACAATGAGCAGTTCTTC.